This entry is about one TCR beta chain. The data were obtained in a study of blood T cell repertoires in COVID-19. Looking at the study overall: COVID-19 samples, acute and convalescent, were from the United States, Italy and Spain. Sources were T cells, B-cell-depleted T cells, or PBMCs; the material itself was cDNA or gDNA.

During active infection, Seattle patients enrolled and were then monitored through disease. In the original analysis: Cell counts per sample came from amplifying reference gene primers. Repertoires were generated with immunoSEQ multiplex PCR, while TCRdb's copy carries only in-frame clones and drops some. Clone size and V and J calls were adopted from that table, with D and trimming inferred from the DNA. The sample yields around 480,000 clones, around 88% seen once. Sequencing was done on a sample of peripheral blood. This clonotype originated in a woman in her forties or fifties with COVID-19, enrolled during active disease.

In DNA form, the CDR3 reads TGTGCCAGCAGCGTAGAGGCGGGGTCAAACACCGGGGAGCTGTTTTTT. This sequence encodes CASSVEAGSNTGELFF. The chain joins TRBV9 to TRBJ2-2; the D gene is possibly TRBD2 (6 bases). The CDR3 extends over 16 amino acids. Germline V lookup: CDR1 SGDLS, CDR2 YYNGEE. V gave up 0 bases and J gave up 2 bases, with 11 bases separating them. Full variable domain (rest looked up from reference TRBV9 and TRBJ2-2): DSGVTQTPKHLITATGQRVTLRCSPRSGDLSVYWYQQSLDQGLQFLIQYYNGEERAKGNILERFSAQQFPDLHSELNLSSLELGDSALYFCASSVEAGSNTGELFFGEGSRLTVL.